One sample yielded the 26 T cell receptor beta chains listed below, sequenced in a study of CD8+ T cells in alopecia areata. Stated treatment: oral pan-JAK inhibitor, 5-10 mg twice daily. The investigators collected lesional scalp punch biopsies and peripheral blood from alopecia areata patients. Reverse transcribed after extraction, RNA yielded cDNA as the sequencing template. Some clones are missing from TCRdb's copy, which holds only in-frame ones; the method was immunoSEQ multiplex PCR. Of about 13,000 clones in the sample, about 70% are singletons; the top ten hold 5.5% to 8.5%. The sequenced sample was skin, obtained at week 4, from a patient treated with tofacitinib. The receptor source for this set is a human donor with alopecia areata.

V is TRBV10-3 and J is TRBJ2-6, with TRBD1 matching over 9 bases. There are 17 residues in the CDR3. Germline values: CDR1 ENHRY, CDR2 SYGVKD. The junction had 5 bases not matched to a gene; V was cut back by 4 bases and J by 1 base. The CDR3 DNA reads TGTGCCATCAGTGCCGGACAGGGGCAGTCTGGGGCCAACGTCCTGACTTTC. Translated, it gives CAISAGQGQSGANVLTF.

This chain joins TRBV7-2 and TRBJ2-3; 7 bases line up with TRBD2. This CDR3 contains 16 residues. The V gene's germline CDR1 is SGHTA and CDR2 FQGNSA. V was clipped by 3 bases and J by 0 bases; unmatched bases: 6. The CDR3 region is CASSLWAGVSTDTQYF. Written as DNA, the CDR3 is TGTGCCAGCAGCTTGTGGGCGGGGGTGAGCACAGATACGCAGTATTTT.

In its sample, this clone was seen once. This chain joins TRBV6-5 and TRBJ2-3, with D possibly matching TRBD2 (5 bases). The CDR3 length is 14 residues. Trimming stripped 6 bases from V and 2 bases from J, with 12 bases between. Germline values: CDR1 MNHEY, CDR2 SVGAGI. CDR3 protein: CASSHLGVTDTQYF. The CDR3 region has the DNA TGTGCCAGCAGCCACCTGGGAGTCACAGATACGCAGTATTTT.

V usage is TRBV27 and J usage is TRBJ1-2; tentatively, D is TRBD1 (5 bases). The germline V gene has CDR1 MNHEY and CDR2 SMNVEV (reference sequence). V gave up 4 bases and J gave up 6 bases, with 15 bases separating them. The CDR3 spans 14 residues. CDR3 sequence (DNA): TGTGCCAGCAGTTCCCTGGCAGGGAGACATGGCTACACCTTC. Translating it yields CASSSLAGRHGYTF.

The CDR3 sequence is CASTPRIQTGDTQYF. CDR3 sequence (DNA): TGTGCCAGTACTCCGAGGATTCAGACCGGTGATACGCAGTATTTT. The genes are TRBV19 and TRBJ2-3, with no clear D. Per the germline V gene, CDR1 is LNHDA and CDR2 is SQIVND (reference sequence). There are 15 residues in the CDR3. V shed 7 bases and J shed 6 bases, with 20 bases lying between them.

This clone was detected only once. V gene TRBV5-1 combines with J gene TRBJ2-1; D is ambiguous. This CDR3 region has 12 residues. Per the germline V gene, CDR1 is SGHRS and CDR2 is YFSETQ. Trimming stripped 1 base from V and 4 bases from J, with 3 bases between. In DNA, the CDR3 is TGCGCCAGCAGCTTGCGGTACAATGAGCAGTTCTTC. Amino acids: CASSLRYNEQFF.

About this clone itself: Mismatch with germline at one junction end may stem from a read error. The chain couples TRBV5-1 to TRBJ1-3; D perhaps matches TRBD1 (6 bases). Germline V gene data show CDR1 as SGHRS and CDR2 as YFSETQ. The CDR3 totals 17 residues. CDR3 DNA sequence: TGCGCCAGCGGCTTGGGTTTTACAGGGAGCTCTGGAAACACCATATATTTT. Its protein is CASGLGFTGSSGNTIYF. The variable domain in full, completed from reference TRBV5-1 and TRBJ1-3, reads KAGVTQTPRYLIKTRGQQVTLSCSPISGHRSVSWYQQTPGQGLQFLFEYFSETQRNKGNFPGRFSGRQFSNSRSEMNVSTLELGDSALYLCASGLGFTGSSGNTIYFGEGSWLTVV.

This clone came up a few times. The chain carries TRBV14 and TRBJ2-1; the match to TRBD2 covers 7 bases. The CDR3 extends over 16 amino acids. V gave up 5 bases and J gave up 7 bases; unmatched junction bases: 14. Germline values: CDR1 SGHDN, CDR2 FVKESK. The CDR3 bases are TGTGCCAGCAGCAAAGGAGCGGGGAGACTAGAGAATGAGCAGTTCTTC. Translation gives CASSKGAGRLENEQFF.

The V gene is TRBV11-2, the J gene TRBJ1-6; perhaps TRBD1 as D (6 bases). The germline CDR1 and CDR2 sequences are SGHAT and FQNNGV. Trimming removed 5 bases at V and 4 bases at J, with 18 bases between. The CDR3 runs 17 residues. The CDR3 DNA reads as TGTGCCAGCAGCCCCCCGACAGGATTCTCTTATAATTCACCCCTCCACTTT. Translated: CASSPPTGFSYNSPLHF.

The chain has TRBV18 and TRBJ2-2; 8 bases fit TRBD2. Germline CDR1 KGHSH, CDR2 LQKENI. The CDR3 is made up of 19 amino acids. V was clipped by 6 bases and J by 0 bases; unmatched bases: 15. CDR3: CASSTTSIAGSANTGELFF. The CDR3 DNA reads as TGTGCCAGCTCTACCACCTCAATAGCGGGGAGCGCGAACACCGGGGAGCTGTTTTTT. The complete variable domain, with remaining parts taken from reference TRBV18 and TRBJ2-2, reads NAGVMQNPRHLVRRRGQEARLRCSPMKGHSHVYWYRQLPEEGLKFMVYLQKENIIDESGMPKERFSAEFPKEGPSILRIQQVVRGDSAAYFCASSTTSIAGSANTGELFFGEGSRLTVL.

The CDR3 is CASSLGHSLNTGELFF. Here the CDR3 DNA reads TGTGCCAGCAGCTTGGGTCATTCCTTAAACACCGGGGAGCTGTTTTTT. The chain employs TRBV5-4 and TRBJ2-2; D ambiguous. V was shortened by 0 bases and J by 2 bases, with 11 bases between the two germline ends. The germline V gene encodes CDR1 SGHNT and CDR2 YYREEE (reference sequence). The length of the CDR3 is 16 residues. The full variable domain, in which reference TRBV5-4 and TRBJ2-2 provide the parts outside the CDR3, is ETGVTQSPTHLIKTRGQQVTLRCSSQSGHNTVSWYQQALGQGPQFIFQYYREEENGRGNFPPRFSGLQFPNYSSELNVNALELDDSALYLCASSLGHSLNTGELFFGEGSRLTVL.

This chain uses TRBV5-1 with TRBJ2-1; D is perhaps TRBD2 (6 bases). V was shortened by 1 base and J by 0 bases, with 14 bases between the two germline ends. The germline V gene has CDR1 SGHRS and CDR2 YFSETQ. The CDR3 covers 17 residues. The CDR3 here is CASSLNPPTSSYNEQFF. The CDR3 DNA sequence: TGCGCCAGCAGCTTGAATCCGCCGACTAGCTCCTACAATGAGCAGTTCTTC.

The CDR3 DNA reads TGTGCCAGCAGCTTAACCGAGCGCTATGGCTACACCTTC. Its protein product is CASSLTERYGYTF. The chain employs TRBV7-9 and TRBJ1-2, with D unclear. Germline CDR1 is SEHNR and CDR2 is FQNEAQ (reference sequence). The length of the CDR3 is 13 residues. V lost 2 bases to trimming and J lost 4 bases, with 8 bases between them.

The chain carries TRBV10-1 and TRBJ2-6; no reliable D call. This CDR3 has 19 amino acids. CDR1 and CDR2 from the germline V gene are WNHNN and SYGVQD (reference sequence). Trimming removed 5 bases at V and 5 bases at J, with 25 bases between. In DNA, the CDR3 is TGCGCCAGCAGTATACCCGTAAGGATCGCACAAAGTCGGGCCAACGTCCTGACTTTC. It encodes CASSIPVRIAQSRANVLTF.

The genes are TRBV15 and TRBJ2-5, with D possibly being TRBD1 (6 bases). The germline CDR1 and CDR2 sequences are LNHNV and YYDKDF (reference sequence). The length of the CDR3 is 14 residues. Trimming took 6 bases from V and 3 from J, leaving 14 bases between them. The DNA of the CDR3 is TGTGCCACCAGAGCAACAGGGAACAAAGAGACCCAGTACTTC. Encoded protein: CATRATGNKETQYF.

The rearrangement uses TRBV7-6 and TRBJ1-5; no clear D gene. CDR1 and CDR2 (germline): SGHVS, FNYEAQ. There are 13 residues in the CDR3. Deletions cut 0 bases from V and 3 bases from J, with 3 bases between. The CDR3 reads CASSLASNQPQHF. CDR3 DNA sequence: TGTGCCAGCAGCTTAGCGTCCAATCAGCCCCAGCATTTT.

The chain uses TRBV27 and TRBJ2-1; TRBD1 might be the D (5 bases). The CDR3 extends over 14 amino acids. In germline, CDR1 is MNHEY, CDR2 SMNVEV (reference sequence). Trimming stripped 5 bases from V and 9 bases from J, with 17 bases between. Here the CDR3 reads CASSKGVRNGEQFF. CDR3 DNA sequence: TGTGCCAGCAGTAAAGGGGTCCGGAATGGTGAGCAGTTCTTC.

This clone was counted a few times. The rearrangement joins TRBV5-5 to TRBJ1-3, with 9 nucleotides matching TRBD1. Germline values: CDR1 SGHKS, CDR2 YYEKEE (reference sequence). This CDR3 region has 19 residues. With V trimmed by 0 bases and J by 0 bases, 10 bases remained unmatched. The CDR3 loop is CASSLETTGGRLSGNTIYF. DNA for the CDR3: TGTGCCAGCAGCTTGGAGACGACAGGGGGTCGACTCTCTGGAAACACCATATATTTT.

This clone showed up just a few times. The genes are TRBV4-3 and TRBJ2-7, with a possible D match to TRBD2 (5 bases). Trimming cost V 1 base and J 1 base, with 11 bases left between them. Germline CDR1 is LGHNA and CDR2 is YSLEER. The CDR3 extends over 15 amino acids. CDR3 sequence: CASSQADLASYEQYF. CDR3 bases: TGCGCCAGCAGCCAAGCGGACTTAGCTTCCTACGAGCAGTACTTC.

This chain uses TRBV7-8 with TRBJ2-3, with TRBD2 identical over 10 bases. V shed 5 bases and J 0 bases; nucleotides not matched to a gene: 11. CDR1 SGHVS and CDR2 FQNEAQ come from the germline V gene. The CDR3 covers 18 residues. The CDR3 spells CASSHSGGDYNSTDTQYF. As DNA, the CDR3 is TGTGCCAGCAGCCACAGCGGGGGGGATTACAATAGCACAGATACGCAGTATTTT.

The chain combines TRBV19 with TRBJ1-1; 9 bases are shared with TRBD1. Looked up from germline, CDR1 is LNHDA and CDR2 is SQIVND (reference sequence). The CDR3 has 11 residues. Germline trimming cut 8 bases from V and 10 bases from J; bases unmatched to any gene: 5. The CDR3 region is CASASGQGAFF. In DNA form, the CDR3 reads TGTGCCAGTGCATCGGGACAGGGAGCTTTCTTT.

The rearrangement links TRBV4-1 to TRBJ2-1, with a weak D call TRBD2 (6 bases). Germline CDR1 reads MGHRA; CDR2 reads YSYEKL. V lost 7 bases, J lost 8 bases, and 18 bases lay in between. The CDR3 length is 14 residues. CDR3 sequence reads: CASKRTTSIHEQFF. CDR3 nucleotide sequence: TGCGCCAGCAAAAGAACGACTAGTATCCATGAGCAGTTCTTC.

This chain links TRBV5-1 with TRBJ1-2; D is ambiguous. The CDR3 length is 16 residues. V shed 4 bases and J shed 6 bases, with 22 bases lying between them. The V gene's germline CDR1 is SGHRS and CDR2 YFSETQ. This CDR3 is CASSPHQYEPQDGYTF. Written as DNA, the CDR3 is TGCGCCAGCAGCCCTCACCAGTACGAGCCGCAGGATGGCTACACCTTC.

This clone occurred a few times. The J gene is TRBJ2-1, the V gene TRBV18; D may be TRBD1 (5 bases). V dropped 3 bases and J dropped 6 bases, with 12 bases sitting between them. The CDR3 consists of 14 residues. CDR1 is KGHSH, CDR2 LQKENI, per germline. Here the CDR3 DNA reads TGTGCCAGCTCACCCCAAGCGCAGGGCAATGAGCAGTTCTTC. It is translated as CASSPQAQGNEQFF.

The rearrangement joins TRBV5-5 to TRBJ1-1, with a tentative D call TRBD1 (5 bases). Trimming took 2 bases from V and 1 from J, leaving 18 bases between them. Germline values: CDR1 SGHKS, CDR2 YYEKEE (reference sequence). The CDR3 is 17 amino acids. CDR3 DNA: TGTGCCAGCAGCTTCAGACACGCGACAGTCTGGAACACTGAAGCTTTCTTT. It codes for CASSFRHATVWNTEAFF.

This clone was detected only once. This rearrangement joins TRBV7-2 to TRBJ1-2; TRBD1 matches at 9 bases. The germline V gene has CDR1 SGHTA and CDR2 FQGNSA. The CDR3 runs 15 residues. The junction had 12 bases not matched to a gene; V was cut back by 5 bases and J by 8 bases. In DNA form, the CDR3 reads TGTGCCAGCAGCCAAGAGGGGACAGGGAGTTGGGGCTACACCTTC. Translating it yields CASSQEGTGSWGYTF.